This T cell receptor beta chain was recovered during a study of blood T cells in healthy people across ages. Study-level points and caveats: Naive CD4+ cell counts and diversity both ran higher in long-lived than in aged donors.

The CDR3 has 13 amino acids. Trimming at V came to 5 bases and at J to 10 bases, leaving 8 bases not matched to a gene. In its sample, this clonotype was seen a few times. Its specificity is unknown. The use of a sample-barcoded 5' primer and a J-beta primer mix characterized a second PCR of roughly 6 to 11 cycles. MiXCR, run by TCRdb on the 5' RACE reads, gives a single entry per CDR3 protein. The sample carries around 1.1 million distinct CDR3 sequences, 35% to 45% recorded once. The sequencing input was blood. This clonotype originated in a man aged 18 to 29 in good health. This rearrangement joins TRBV12-3 or TRBV12-4 to TRBJ2-1; TRBD1 agrees at 7 bases. CDR3 DNA sequence: TGTGCCAGCAGTGCTCGACAGGGTGTCGAGCAGTTCTTC. Protein product: CASSARQGVEQFF.